The sequence of this TCR beta chain was determined in a study of blood T cell repertoires in COVID-19. Study context: Samples taken during acute and convalescent COVID-19 were collected in the United States, Italy and Spain.

The CDR3 spans 15 residues. Germline V gene sequence: CDR1 SSHAT, CDR2 FNYEAQ (reference sequence). Trimming cost V 5 bases and J 5 bases; bases outside gene matches: 7. Sequencing was performed with immunoSEQ multiplex PCR; in TCRdb, only in-frame clones are kept and a portion is missing. The table has approximately 59,000 clones, more than 75% seen once. Sample: peripheral blood. The V call is TRBV7-7, the J call TRBJ2-7; the match to TRBD2 covers 12 bases. This receptor was identified in a man between 35 and 55 years old with active COVID-19. CDR3 amino acids: CASSRLAGAANEQYF. The CDR3 DNA follows: TGTGCCAGCAGCAGACTAGCGGGAGCTGCCAACGAGCAGTACTTC.